Listed below are T cell receptor beta chains from one sample, sequenced in a study of beta chain features in type 1 diabetes. Assay used: immunoSEQ multiplex PCR; TCRdb lists only in-frame clones, some missing. The repertoire holds 300,000 to 400,000 clones, with over 8.5% as singletons. The sequenced sample consisted of central memory CD4+ T cells from blood. Source of these receptors: a man aged 25-45 years with type 1 diabetes. Both conserved end residues are part of each CDR3. Each record gives: D gene, J gene, V gene, clone size, CDR3 DNA, CDR3 protein. A D gene is named only where the DNA matches it firmly. A row's size may be missing; if present it is once, few, many or a size class.

d_gene: TRBD1; j_gene: TRBJ2-1; v_gene: TRBV11-3; abundance: few; CDR3nt: TGTGCCAGCAGCTTAGGAGGGGACAGAACCTACAATGAGCAGTTCTTC; CDR3aa: CASSLGGDRTYNEQFF
d_gene: -; j_gene: TRBJ2-7; v_gene: TRBV11-1; abundance: few; CDR3nt: TGTGCCAGCAGCTTGGGCAATTTAGGCTCCTACGAGCAGTACTTC; CDR3aa: CASSLGNLGSYEQYF
d_gene: -; j_gene: TRBJ2-1; v_gene: TRBV18; abundance: few; CDR3nt: TGTGCCAGCTCACCACCGACCCGGAACAATGAGCAGTTCTTC; CDR3aa: CASSPPTRNNEQFF
d_gene: -; j_gene: TRBJ2-7; v_gene: TRBV7-3; abundance: -; CDR3nt: TGTGCCAGCAGCCCAGCCCGGTCGCTCTACGAGCAGTACTTC; CDR3aa: CASSPARSLYEQYF
d_gene: TRBD1; j_gene: TRBJ1-1; v_gene: TRBV2; abundance: few; CDR3nt: TGTGCCAGCCTCCCAGGGGGTACTGAAGCTTTCTTT; CDR3aa: CASLPGGTEAFF
d_gene: -; j_gene: TRBJ1-2; v_gene: TRBV2; abundance: few; CDR3nt: TGTGCCAGCATATATGAACAGGGAACGGCGGGCTACACCTTC; CDR3aa: CASIYEQGTAGYTF
d_gene: TRBD1; j_gene: TRBJ2-2; v_gene: TRBV7-2; abundance: few; CDR3nt: TGTGCCAGCAGTCAGACAGGGTTCACGAACACCGGGGAGCTGTTTTTT; CDR3aa: CASSQTGFTNTGELFF
d_gene: -; j_gene: TRBJ2-1; v_gene: TRBV28; abundance: many; CDR3nt: TGTGCCAGCAGTACGACAGTGCTCAATGAGCAGTTCTTC; CDR3aa: CASSTTVLNEQFF
d_gene: -; j_gene: TRBJ2-7; v_gene: TRBV2; abundance: few; CDR3nt: TGTGCCAGCAGTGAGGCAGTTCTCCGCGAGCAGTACTTC; CDR3aa: CASSEAVLREQYF
d_gene: -; j_gene: TRBJ2-1; v_gene: TRBV19; abundance: many; CDR3nt: TGTGCCAGTAGTACAAGACACCAGGGGTCAGCCTACAATGAGCAGTTCTTC; CDR3aa: CASSTRHQGSAYNEQFF
d_gene: -; j_gene: TRBJ2-2; v_gene: TRBV9; abundance: -; CDR3nt: TGTGCCAGCAGCGTAGGGGCAGCCGTCACCGGGGAGCTGTTTTTT; CDR3aa: CASSVGAAVTGELFF
d_gene: TRBD1; j_gene: TRBJ1-2; v_gene: TRBV6-5; abundance: -; CDR3nt: TGTGCCACCGGGACAGGGTCTAACTATGGCTACACCTTC; CDR3aa: CATGTGSNYGYTF
d_gene: -; j_gene: TRBJ1-5; v_gene: TRBV19; abundance: -; CDR3nt: TGTGCCTGTAGTCGAGAGGTTTACAATCAGCCCCAGCATTTT; CDR3aa: CACSREVYNQPQHF
d_gene: -; j_gene: TRBJ2-3; v_gene: TRBV5-4; abundance: -; CDR3nt: TGTGCCAGCATGAGACGGGAGTCGGGCGCAGATACGCAGTATTTT; CDR3aa: CASMRRESGADTQYF
d_gene: TRBD2; j_gene: TRBJ2-5; v_gene: TRBV2; abundance: few; CDR3nt: TGTGCCAATCGAGGGCAGGGCGGGGGGACCCAGTACTTC; CDR3aa: CANRGQGGGTQYF
d_gene: TRBD2; j_gene: TRBJ2-5; v_gene: TRBV28; abundance: many; CDR3nt: TGTGCCAGCAGTCCTTATAGCGGGTCTACGAAAGAGACCCAGTACTTC; CDR3aa: CASSPYSGSTKETQYF
d_gene: -; j_gene: TRBJ2-3; v_gene: TRBV5-1; abundance: few; CDR3nt: TGCGCCAGCTTTCGGGGGGCCGGCACAGATACGCAGTATTTT; CDR3aa: CASFRGAGTDTQYF
d_gene: -; j_gene: TRBJ2-7; v_gene: TRBV5-1; abundance: -; CDR3nt: TGCGCCAGCAGCTTTTCGGACGGTACCTACGAGCAGTACTTC; CDR3aa: CASSFSDGTYEQYF
d_gene: -; j_gene: TRBJ2-5; v_gene: TRBV4-1; abundance: few; CDR3nt: TGCGCCAGCAGCCAAGTAGAGTCGTCCGGGACCCAGTACTTC; CDR3aa: CASSQVESSGTQYF
d_gene: -; j_gene: TRBJ2-7; v_gene: TRBV7-9; abundance: -; CDR3nt: TGTGCCAGCAGCTTTTTTAACGCAGGGGCCGGGGAGCAGTACTTC; CDR3aa: CASSFFNAGAGEQYF
d_gene: -; j_gene: TRBJ2-3; v_gene: TRBV9; abundance: -; CDR3nt: TGTGCCAGCAGCCTAAACCGTGATACGCAGTATTTT; CDR3aa: CASSLNRDTQYF
d_gene: -; j_gene: TRBJ1-2; v_gene: TRBV29-1; abundance: few; CDR3nt: TGCAGCGTTGGCGAAGAAAATTTTAAGAGGACTGGCTACACCTTC; CDR3aa: CSVGEENFKRTGYTF
d_gene: TRBD1; j_gene: TRBJ1-3; v_gene: TRBV5-8; abundance: -; CDR3nt: TGTGCCAGCAGCCAAGTTTTCCAACAGGGGAGAGGAAACACCATATATTTT; CDR3aa: CASSQVFQQGRGNTIYF
d_gene: TRBD1; j_gene: TRBJ1-2; v_gene: TRBV9; abundance: few; CDR3nt: TGTGCCAGCAGCCACGACAGGGGAGGGTATGGCTACACCTTC; CDR3aa: CASSHDRGGYGYTF
d_gene: TRBD1; j_gene: TRBJ1-1; v_gene: TRBV12-5; abundance: few; CDR3nt: TGTGCTAGTGGTTCCACCACAGGGGCCTTGAACACTGAAGCTTTCTTT; CDR3aa: CASGSTTGALNTEAFF
d_gene: -; j_gene: TRBJ2-1; v_gene: TRBV14; abundance: many; CDR3nt: TGTGCCAGCAGCCCGGACTACTACAATGAGCAGTTCTTC; CDR3aa: CASSPDYYNEQFF
d_gene: -; j_gene: TRBJ1-1; v_gene: TRBV7-6; abundance: -; CDR3nt: TGTGCCAGCAGCTTCGGGCAGGGTTCCACTGAAGCTTTCTTT; CDR3aa: CASSFGQGSTEAFF
d_gene: -; j_gene: TRBJ2-7; v_gene: TRBV6-5; abundance: -; CDR3nt: TGTGCCAGCAGTTACTCGCGGGGAACCTACGAGCAGTACTTC; CDR3aa: CASSYSRGTYEQYF
d_gene: -; j_gene: TRBJ2-1; v_gene: TRBV25-1; abundance: -; CDR3nt: TGTGCCAGCGGACAGCTCCATACCTACAATGAGCAGTTCTTC; CDR3aa: CASGQLHTYNEQFF
d_gene: TRBD2; j_gene: TRBJ2-1; v_gene: TRBV5-1; abundance: -; CDR3nt: TGCGCCAGCAGCTTGGATAAGCGGGAGTCTGGTGAGCAGTTCTTC; CDR3aa: CASSLDKRESGEQFF
d_gene: TRBD1; j_gene: TRBJ1-5; v_gene: TRBV10-3; abundance: -; CDR3nt: TGTGCCATCAGTGATCCTGGACAGGGCAATCAGCCCCAGCATTTT; CDR3aa: CAISDPGQGNQPQHF
d_gene: TRBD1; j_gene: TRBJ2-7; v_gene: TRBV6-5; abundance: few; CDR3nt: TGTGCCAGCAGAGGGACAGGGAACAACGAGCAGTACTTC; CDR3aa: CASRGTGNNEQYF
d_gene: TRBD2; j_gene: TRBJ2-1; v_gene: TRBV5-4; abundance: -; CDR3nt: TGTGCCAGCCAAACCGGACTAGCGGGAGGCCTAAGCTCCTACAATGAGCAGTTCTTC; CDR3aa: CASQTGLAGGLSSYNEQFF
d_gene: -; j_gene: TRBJ1-4; v_gene: TRBV25-1; abundance: -; CDR3nt: TGTGCCAGCAGTGCCGGGGAAACTAATGAAAAACTGTTTTTT; CDR3aa: CASSAGETNEKLFF
d_gene: TRBD1; j_gene: TRBJ2-1; v_gene: TRBV5-4; abundance: many; CDR3nt: TGTGCCAGCAGCTTGGGGACAGGGTCACTCAATGAGCAGTTCTTC; CDR3aa: CASSLGTGSLNEQFF
d_gene: TRBD2; j_gene: TRBJ2-3; v_gene: TRBV6-6; abundance: -; CDR3nt: TGTGCCAGCAGTGATTTAGCGGGAGGGAAAGATACGCAGTATTTT; CDR3aa: CASSDLAGGKDTQYF
d_gene: -; j_gene: TRBJ2-3; v_gene: TRBV5-8; abundance: -; CDR3nt: TGTGCCAGCAGCTTGCGGGGCCTAGTTTCTGATACGCAGTATTTT; CDR3aa: CASSLRGLVSDTQYF
d_gene: -; j_gene: TRBJ1-2; v_gene: TRBV5-1; abundance: many; CDR3nt: TGCGCCAGCAGCTTGGAGGAGGCTAACTATGGCTACACCTTC; CDR3aa: CASSLEEANYGYTF
d_gene: -; j_gene: TRBJ1-2; v_gene: TRBV5-4; abundance: few; CDR3nt: TGTGCCAGCAGTTTGGACTTGATCGGGGGCTACACCTTC; CDR3aa: CASSLDLIGGYTF
d_gene: -; j_gene: TRBJ1-2; v_gene: TRBV11-2; abundance: -; CDR3nt: TGTGCCAGCAGCTTAGATCTAGGGAAGCATAGTTCCTACACCTTC; CDR3aa: CASSLDLGKHSSYTF
d_gene: -; j_gene: TRBJ2-3; v_gene: TRBV9; abundance: -; CDR3nt: TGTGCCAGCAGCGAGTTCGAGGGATCCACAGATACGCAGTATTTT; CDR3aa: CASSEFEGSTDTQYF
d_gene: -; j_gene: TRBJ2-1; v_gene: TRBV27; abundance: -; CDR3nt: TGTGCCAGCAGTTTAAAAGCGATTAGCTCCTACAATGAGCAGTTCTTC; CDR3aa: CASSLKAISSYNEQFF